The present T cell receptor (beta chain) was sequenced within a study of blood T cell repertoires in COVID-19. Study context: The origin of the acute and convalescent COVID-19 samples was the United States, Italy and Spain. T cells, B-cell-depleted T cells, or PBMCs supplied cDNA or gDNA.

Per the authors' pipeline: Reference gene primer amplification gave nucleated cell count estimates. The repertoire was sequenced with immunoSEQ multiplex PCR; TCRdb's copy has only in-frame clones and lacks some. From that table come the V and J calls and clone size; the DNA was used to work out D and trimming. Of nearly 90,000 clones in the sample, around 89% were seen once. Germline-derived CDR1 and CDR2 are SGDLS and YYNGEE. The CDR3 sequence is 15 residues long. After removal of 2 bases from V and 2 bases from J, the junction contained 2 bases not matched to a gene. This clone was seen just once. This receptor was obtained from a man aged 60 to 69 with acute or convalescent COVID-19. The chain recombines TRBV9 with TRBJ2-5; 11 nucleotides match TRBD2. The source material was peripheral blood. The CDR3 coding sequence is TGTGCCAGCAGCGTGGGACTAGCGGAGCAAGAGACCCAGTACTTC. Amino acids: CASSVGLAEQETQYF.